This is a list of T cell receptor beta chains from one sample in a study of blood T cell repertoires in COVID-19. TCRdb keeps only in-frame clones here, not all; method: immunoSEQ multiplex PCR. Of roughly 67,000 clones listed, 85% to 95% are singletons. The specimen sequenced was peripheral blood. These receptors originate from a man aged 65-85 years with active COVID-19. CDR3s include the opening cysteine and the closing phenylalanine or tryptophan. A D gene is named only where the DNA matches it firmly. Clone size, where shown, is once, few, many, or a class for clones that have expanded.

TGTGCCAGTAGTATGGGACAGGGCCAGCGTACTGAAGCTTTCTTT	CASSMGQGQRTEAFF	TRBD1	TRBJ1-1	TRBV19	.
TGTGCCAGCAGCCAAGAGAATTACAGGGGACTGTACCCTTTGAATGAGCAGTTCTTC	CASSQENYRGLYPLNEQFF	.	TRBJ2-1	TRBV14	few
TGCGCCAGCAGCCCGACAGGGTTGGCTGGAAACACCATATATTTT	CASSPTGLAGNTIYF	TRBD1	TRBJ1-3	TRBV5-1	.
TGTGCCAGCAGCAACAGGGTTAATCAGCCCCAGCATTTT	CASSNRVNQPQHF	.	TRBJ1-5	TRBV19	.
TGTGCCAGCAGCGATGGACAGGTAGGCGAGCAGTACTTC	CASSDGQVGEQYF	TRBD1	TRBJ2-7	TRBV7-2	.
TGTGCCAGTAGTAAGACAGGGGATTACTCTGAAGCTTTCTTT	CASSKTGDYSEAFF	TRBD1	TRBJ1-1	TRBV19	.
TGTGCCAGCAGCTTAGGTGGTTGGGGGCCGGGGAACACTGAAGCTTTCTTT	CASSLGGWGPGNTEAFF	.	TRBJ1-1	TRBV7-8	.
TGTGCCAGCAGCTTGGCCGGAGTAGCGGAGACCCAGTACTTC	CASSLAGVAETQYF	.	TRBJ2-5	TRBV5-8	.
TGTGCCAGCAGCTCGACAGGGGGCGCAGATACGCAGTATTTT	CASSSTGGADTQYF	TRBD1	TRBJ2-3	TRBV7-9	.
TGTGCCAGCAGCCCAAAGGACAGCTCAGGAGAGACCCAGTACTTC	CASSPKDSSGETQYF	.	TRBJ2-5	TRBV7-2	once